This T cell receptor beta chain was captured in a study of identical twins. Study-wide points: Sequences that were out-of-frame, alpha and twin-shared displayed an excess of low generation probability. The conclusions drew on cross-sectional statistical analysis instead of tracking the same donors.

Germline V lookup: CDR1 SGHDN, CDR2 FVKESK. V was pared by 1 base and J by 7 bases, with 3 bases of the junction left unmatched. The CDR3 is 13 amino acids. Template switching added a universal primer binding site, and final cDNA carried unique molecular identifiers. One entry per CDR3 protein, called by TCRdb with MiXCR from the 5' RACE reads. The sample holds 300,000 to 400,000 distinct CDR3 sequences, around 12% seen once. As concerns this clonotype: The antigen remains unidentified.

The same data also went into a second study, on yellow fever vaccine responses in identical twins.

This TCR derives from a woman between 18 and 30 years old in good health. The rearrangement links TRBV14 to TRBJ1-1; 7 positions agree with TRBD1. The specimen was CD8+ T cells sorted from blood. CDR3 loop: CASSQVQGNEAFF. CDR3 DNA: TGTGCCAGCAGCCAAGTACAGGGGAATGAAGCTTTCTTT.